A single sample gave rise to the 26 T cell receptor beta chains below, sequenced in a study of blood T cells in healthy people across ages. For the second PCR, which ran for roughly 6 to 11 cycles, a sample-barcoded 5' primer and a J-beta primer mix were used. TCRdb re-derived calls from the 5' RACE reads in MiXCR, one entry per CDR3 protein. The sample has hundreds of thousands of distinct CDR3 sequences; around 24% are singletons. The data also belong to a second study, concerning T cells of mothers and their children.

The sequenced sample consisted of blood. These receptors all come from a boy aged 10-17 years in good health.

This clonotype was seen only a few times. This chain connects TRBV6-2 or TRBV6-3 to TRBJ2-5; 9 nucleotides align to TRBD2. This CDR3 has 17 amino acids. With 5 bases clipped from V and 5 bases from J, the junction kept 15 bases outside the gene matches. In germline, CDR1 is MNHEY, CDR2 SVGEGT. The CDR3 sequence: CASSRPAASGTWETQYF. The CDR3 coding sequence is TGTGCCAGCAGTAGACCGGCGGCTAGCGGGACGTGGGAGACCCAGTACTTC.

This clonotype was seen repeatedly, ten times or more. The V gene is TRBV29-1, the J gene TRBJ1-1; 7 bases are shared with TRBD1. The CDR3 runs 12 residues. J gave up 2 bases and V 7 bases, and 4 bases lay outside the gene matches. Germline V gene sequence: CDR1 SQVTM, CDR2 ANQGSEA. The CDR3 DNA sequence: TGCAGCGCGACAGGGATTAACACTGAAGCTTTCTTT. This gives the protein CSATGINTEAFF.

A word on this clonotype: The CDR3 end shows no conserved phenylalanine or tryptophan, and so a read error is likely. This rearrangement joins TRBV28 to TRBJ2-2, with TRBD2 matching 13 bases. CDR3 size: 16 residues. The germline CDR1 and CDR2 sequences are MDHEN and SYDVKM. V shed 7 bases and J 7 bases; nucleotides not matched to a gene: 9. CDR3: CASTQLAGGQSGELFL. The DNA of the CDR3 is TGTGCCAGCACCCAACTAGCGGGAGGGCAAAGCGGGGAGCTGTTTTTG.

This clonotype appeared a few times. J is TRBJ1-1 and V is TRBV9; D possibly corresponds to TRBD1 (5 bases). CDR3 length: 17 amino acids. V was trimmed by 0 bases and J by 1 base, leaving 16 bases between them. The germline CDR1 and CDR2 sequences are SGDLS and YYNGEE. For the CDR3, the DNA is TGTGCCAGCAGCGTAGAACCCCGGGACTGGGGGAACACTGAAGCTTTCTTT. This gives the protein CASSVEPRDWGNTEAFF.

V and J are TRBV28 and TRBJ2-5; 9 nucleotides agree with TRBD1. The J call is uncertain, as TRBJ2-1 better fits the DNA end. Germline-derived CDR1 and CDR2 are MDHEN and SYDVKM. This CDR3 has 14 residues. This chain's CDR3 is CASEETGGLDEQFF. The CDR3, as DNA: TGTGCCAGCGAGGAGACAGGGGGTTTGGATGAGCAGTTCTTC.

This clonotype has only a few counts. The chain recombines TRBV6-5 with TRBJ2-4; D remains unclear. CDR1 and CDR2 (germline): MNHEY, SVGAGI. The length of the CDR3 is 17 residues. V dropped 4 bases and J dropped 3 bases, with 19 bases sitting between them. CDR3 in DNA: TGTGCCAGCAGTTCCGCAGAGCTAATCCTCAGCAAAAACATTCAGTACTTC. Amino acids: CASSSAELILSKNIQYF.

This sequence joins TRBV7-2 and TRBJ2-1; 7 bases agree with TRBD2. Per germline, CDR1 SGHTA and CDR2 FQGNSA. V lost 1 base to trimming and J lost 2 bases; unmatched junction nucleotides: 5. The CDR3 contains 16 residues. The CDR3 here is CASSLGLAVTYNEQFF. CDR3 DNA: TGTGCCAGCAGCTTAGGGCTAGCGGTAACCTACAATGAGCAGTTCTTC. Full variable domain (remainder filled in from reference TRBV7-2 and TRBJ2-1): GAGVSQSPSNKVTEKGKDVELRCDPISGHTALYWYRQSLGQGLEFLIYFQGNSAPDKSGLPSDRFSAERTGGSVSTLTIQRTQQEDSAVYLCASSLGLAVTYNEQFFGPGTRLTVL.

A few counts support this clonotype. The CDR3 region is CSVEGGSFGYEQYF. CDR3 bases: TGCAGCGTTGAAGGCGGGAGTTTTGGATACGAGCAGTACTTC. The rearrangement joins TRBV29-1 to TRBJ2-7; 7 nucleotides match TRBD2. Germline V gene lookup returns CDR1 SQVTM and CDR2 ANQGSEA. With 1 base clipped from V and 4 bases from J, the junction kept 7 bases outside the gene matches. CDR3 length equals 14 residues.

This clonotype came up a few times. The V call is TRBV7-2, the J call TRBJ1-3, with D uncertain. Looked up from germline, CDR1 is SGHTA and CDR2 is FQGNSA. The CDR3 is made up of 13 amino acids. V was cut by 4 bases and J by 8 bases, with 12 bases left in between. This chain's CDR3 is CASSWTLGDTIYF. CDR3 DNA: TGTGCCAGCAGCTGGACCTTGGGAGACACCATATATTTT.

This chain connects TRBV15 to TRBJ1-5; D unresolved. The CDR3 runs to 18 residues. V was trimmed by 1 base and J by 6 bases, leaving 22 bases between them. Germline V gives CDR1 LNHNV, CDR2 YYDKDF (reference sequence). CDR3: CATSRVSRLYPSGQPQHF. CDR3 coding DNA: TGTGCCACCAGCAGAGTTTCCCGATTGTATCCGAGTGGTCAGCCCCAGCATTTT.

This clonotype is a singleton in its sample. The chain has TRBV4-2 and TRBJ2-4; D is undetermined. The CDR3 length is 13 residues. Trimming stripped 2 bases from V and 15 bases from J, with 17 bases between. Germline values: CDR1 LGHNA, CDR2 YNFKEQ. CDR3 DNA sequence: TGTGCCAGCAGCCAATCGTATAGAGCTATTGCGTACTTC. This gives the protein CASSQSYRAIAYF.

The gene calls are TRBV29-1 and TRBJ1-2; no firm D call. V was shortened by 4 bases and J by 3 bases, with 15 bases between the two germline ends. Looked up from germline, CDR1 is SQVTM and CDR2 is ANQGSEA. The CDR3 is made up of 14 amino acids. CDR3: CSVVLDFVDYGYTF. CDR3 nucleotide sequence: TGCAGCGTTGTCTTGGATTTTGTTGACTATGGCTACACCTTC. The full variable domain, in which reference TRBV29-1 and TRBJ1-2 provide the parts outside the CDR3, is SAVISQKPSRDICQRGTSLTIQCQVDSQVTMMFWYRQQPGQSLTLIATANQGSEATYESGFVIDKFPISRPNLTFSTLTVSNMSPEDSSIYLCSVVLDFVDYGYTFGSGTRLTVV.

This clonotype has only a few counts. This chain joins TRBV6-6 and TRBJ2-7; perhaps D is TRBD1 or TRBD2 (5 bases each). The CDR3 contains 14 residues. Germline V gene lookup returns CDR1 MNHNY and CDR2 SVGAGI (reference sequence). The ends were cut back, 7 bases at V and 3 bases at J, with 16 bases in the middle. CDR3 sequence: CASNERGLGYEQYF. In DNA, the CDR3 is TGTGCCAGCAACGAGAGGGGTTTGGGCTACGAGCAGTACTTC.

This clonotype was seen a few times. The J gene is TRBJ2-7, the V gene TRBV11-2, with D perhaps TRBD2 (5 bases). CDR1 is SGHAT, CDR2 FQNNGV, per germline. This CDR3 spans 14 amino acids. V lost 1 base, J lost 6 bases, and 13 bases lay in between. Here the CDR3 reads CASSLGPVLGEQYF. CDR3 DNA sequence: TGTGCCAGCAGCTTAGGGCCGGTACTAGGCGAGCAGTACTTC.

This clonotype was seen more than once but under ten times. The CDR3 DNA reads as TGCGCCAGCAGCCAAGAAGCGACCGGGACAGCGTCCTATGGCTACACCTTC. This codes for CASSQEATGTASYGYTF. The genes are TRBV4-3 and TRBJ1-2, with 7 bases identical to TRBD1. Trimming at V came to 0 bases and at J to 4 bases, leaving 11 bases not matched to a gene. The CDR3 consists of 17 residues. Germline CDR1 and CDR2: LGHNA and YSLEER.

This sequence joins TRBV15 and TRBJ2-1; D may be TRBD1 (5 bases). The V gene's germline CDR1 is LNHNV and CDR2 YYDKDF (reference sequence). V lost 5 bases and J 5 bases, leaving 16 bases between the germline ends. This CDR3 contains 15 residues. The CDR3 sequence: CATSSLLDTNNEQFF. The CDR3 DNA sequence: TGTGCCACCAGCTCTCTATTGGACACGAACAATGAGCAGTTCTTC.

There are a few counts of this clonotype. The chain is built from TRBV7-2 and TRBJ2-5; 12 nucleotides line up with TRBD2. The V gene end was trimmed by 1 base and the J gene end by 3 bases; junction bases not matched to a gene: 3. Germline V CDR1 and CDR2: SGHTA, FQGNSA. This CDR3 has 16 residues. The CDR3 loop is CASSLGLAGGEETQYF. CDR3 nucleotide sequence: TGTGCCAGCAGCTTAGGCCTAGCGGGGGGGGAAGAGACCCAGTACTTC. The full variable domain, completed using reference TRBV7-2 and TRBJ2-5, is GAGVSQSPSNKVTEKGKDVELRCDPISGHTALYWYRQSLGQGLEFLIYFQGNSAPDKSGLPSDRFSAERTGGSVSTLTIQRTQQEDSAVYLCASSLGLAGGEETQYFGPGTRLLVL.

J is TRBJ2-3 and V is TRBV20-1; D is perhaps TRBD1 or TRBD2 (5 bases each). V lost 1 base and J lost 4, with 9 bases in between. This CDR3 spans 13 amino acids. Germline values: CDR1 DFQATT, CDR2 SNEGSKA (reference sequence). CDR3 DNA: TGCAGTGCTAGAGGAGGGGCCGCAGATACGCAGTATTTT. This sequence encodes CSARGGAADTQYF.

This clonotype has more than one count but fewer than ten. The chain carries TRBV29-1 and TRBJ2-5; D might be TRBD1 (5 bases). Germline V lookup: CDR1 SQVTM, CDR2 ANQGSEA. The CDR3 has 14 amino acids. Deletions cut 3 bases from V and 14 bases from J, with 25 bases between. CDR3 amino acids: CSVDSADQGYEQYF. CDR3 coding DNA: TGCAGCGTTGATTCTGCGGACCAGGGCTACGAGCAATACTTC. The variable domain in full, completed from reference TRBV29-1 and TRBJ2-5, reads SAVISQKPSRDICQRGTSLTIQCQVDSQVTMMFWYRQQPGQSLTLIATANQGSEATYESGFVIDKFPISRPNLTFSTLTVSNMSPEDSSIYLCSVDSADQGYEQYFGPGTRLLVL.

This clonotype showed up just a few times. The genes are TRBV5-8 and TRBJ2-5, with 10 bases aligning to TRBD1. J gave up 1 base and V 5 bases, and 5 bases lay outside the gene matches. Germline values: CDR1 SGHTS, CDR2 YDEGEE. This CDR3 spans 15 amino acids. The CDR3 protein is CASRTDRGFQETQYF. The CDR3 nucleotides are TGTGCCAGCAGAACGGACAGGGGGTTCCAAGAGACCCAGTACTTC.

The V and J genes are TRBV28 and TRBJ2-5; no clear D. The assigned J gene may be wrong: the sequence end matches TRBJ2-1 better. The CDR3 loop spans 15 amino acids. The germline V gene encodes CDR1 MDHEN and CDR2 SYDVKM. CDR3 coding DNA: TGTGCCAGCAGCCTCCAAGGCGTCCTCAACAATGAGCAGTTCTTC. It yields the protein CASSLQGVLNNEQFF.

The chain recombines TRBV20-1 with TRBJ1-2; D remains ambiguous. Deletions cut 2 bases from V and 6 bases from J, with 10 bases between. CDR1 is DFQATT, CDR2 SNEGSKA, per germline (reference sequence). CDR3 length equals 12 residues. The CDR3 nucleotides read TGCAGTGCTAGATGGCTTCGGGATGGCTACACCTTC. Its protein product is CSARWLRDGYTF.

The genes are TRBV10-3 and TRBJ1-6, with a tentative D call TRBD1 (5 bases). V lost 6 bases to trimming and J lost 1 base, with 10 bases between them. The V gene's germline CDR1 is ENHRY and CDR2 SYGVKD. The CDR3 consists of 15 residues. The CDR3 DNA is TGTGCCATCAGGGGGGACGGATCCTATAATTCACCCCTCCACTTT. Protein product: CAIRGDGSYNSPLHF.

This clonotype was found a few times. The chain carries TRBV20-1 and TRBJ2-3, with TRBD2 matching over 13 bases. V shed 6 bases, J shed 6 bases, and the junction held 6 bases outside the gene matches. CDR1 and CDR2 (germline): DFQATT, SNEGSKA (reference sequence). The CDR3 contains 14 residues. The CDR3 DNA sequence: TGCAGTGCAATGACTAGCGGGAGGCCGGATACGCAGTATTTT. As protein: CSAMTSGRPDTQYF.

The DNA of the CDR3 is TGCAGCGTTGAGTACAGTAACTATGGCTACACCTTC. Its translation is CSVEYSNYGYTF. The chain joins TRBV29-1 to TRBJ1-2, with D uncertain. V shed 3 bases and J shed 1 base, with 6 bases lying between them. The germline CDR1 and CDR2 sequences are SQVTM and ANQGSEA. This CDR3 has 12 residues.

The rearrangement uses TRBV7-9 and TRBJ1-6; D is unclear. Germline V gene lookup returns CDR1 SEHNR and CDR2 FQNEAQ (reference sequence). Trimming pared 5 bases from V and 6 bases from J, leaving 14 bases between. The CDR3 extends over 15 amino acids. CDR3 sequence reads: CASSPQQRSNSPLHF. CDR3 sequence (DNA): TGTGCCAGCAGCCCTCAACAGCGTAGTAATTCACCCCTCCACTTT.